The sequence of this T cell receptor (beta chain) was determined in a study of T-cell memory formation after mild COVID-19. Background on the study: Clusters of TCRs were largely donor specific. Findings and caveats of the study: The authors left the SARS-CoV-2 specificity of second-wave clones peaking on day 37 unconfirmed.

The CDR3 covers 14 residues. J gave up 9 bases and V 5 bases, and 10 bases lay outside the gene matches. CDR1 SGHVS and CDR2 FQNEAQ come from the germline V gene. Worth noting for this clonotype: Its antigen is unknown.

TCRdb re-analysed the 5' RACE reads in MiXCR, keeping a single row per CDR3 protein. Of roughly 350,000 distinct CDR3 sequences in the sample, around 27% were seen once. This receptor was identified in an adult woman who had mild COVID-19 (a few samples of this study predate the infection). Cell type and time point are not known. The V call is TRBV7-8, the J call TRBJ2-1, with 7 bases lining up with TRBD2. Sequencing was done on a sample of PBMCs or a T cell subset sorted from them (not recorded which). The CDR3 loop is CASSQGLVEGEQFF. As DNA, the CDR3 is TGTGCCAGCAGCCAAGGACTAGTAGAGGGTGAGCAGTTCTTC. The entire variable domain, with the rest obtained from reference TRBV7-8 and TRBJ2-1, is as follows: GAGVSQSPRYKVAKRGQDVALRCDPISGHVSLFWYQQALGQGPEFLTYFQNEAQLDKSGLPSDRFFAERPEGSVSTLKIQRTQQEDSAVYLCASSQGLVEGEQFFGPGTRLTVL.